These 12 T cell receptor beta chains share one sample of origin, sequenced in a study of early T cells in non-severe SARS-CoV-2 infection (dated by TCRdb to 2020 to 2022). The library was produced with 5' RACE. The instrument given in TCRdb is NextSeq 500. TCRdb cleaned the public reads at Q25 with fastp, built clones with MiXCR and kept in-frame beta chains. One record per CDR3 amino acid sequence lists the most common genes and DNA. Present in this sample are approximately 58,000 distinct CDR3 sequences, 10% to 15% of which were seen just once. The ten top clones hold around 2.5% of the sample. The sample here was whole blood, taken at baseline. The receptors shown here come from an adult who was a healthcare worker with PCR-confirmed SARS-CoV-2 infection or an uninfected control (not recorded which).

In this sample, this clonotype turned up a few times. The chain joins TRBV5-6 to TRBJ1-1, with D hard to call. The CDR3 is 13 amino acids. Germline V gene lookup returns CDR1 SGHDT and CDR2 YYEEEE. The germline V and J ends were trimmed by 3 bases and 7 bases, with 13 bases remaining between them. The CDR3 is CASSSPTSSEAFF. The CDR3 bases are TGTGCCAGCAGCTCCCCGACAAGCAGTGAAGCTTTCTTT.

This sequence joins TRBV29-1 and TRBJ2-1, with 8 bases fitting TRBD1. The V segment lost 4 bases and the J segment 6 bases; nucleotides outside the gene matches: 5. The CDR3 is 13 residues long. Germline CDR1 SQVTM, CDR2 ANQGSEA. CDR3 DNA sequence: TGCAGCGTTGTTACAGACAGGGGCAATGAGCAGTTCTTC. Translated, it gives CSVVTDRGNEQFF.

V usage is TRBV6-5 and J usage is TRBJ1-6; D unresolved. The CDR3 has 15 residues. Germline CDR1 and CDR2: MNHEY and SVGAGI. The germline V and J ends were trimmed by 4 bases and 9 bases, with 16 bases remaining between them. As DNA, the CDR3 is TGTGCCAGCAGTTGGGGAGACGGCGGCCCTTCACCCCTCCACTTT. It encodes CASSWGDGGPSPLHF.

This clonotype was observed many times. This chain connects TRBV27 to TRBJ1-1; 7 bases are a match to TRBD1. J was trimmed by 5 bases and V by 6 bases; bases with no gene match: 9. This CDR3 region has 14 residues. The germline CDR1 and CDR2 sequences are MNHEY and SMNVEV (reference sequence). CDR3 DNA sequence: TGTGCCAGCAGCATAGACAGGGAAGGGACTGAAGCTTTCTTT. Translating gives CASSIDREGTEAFF.

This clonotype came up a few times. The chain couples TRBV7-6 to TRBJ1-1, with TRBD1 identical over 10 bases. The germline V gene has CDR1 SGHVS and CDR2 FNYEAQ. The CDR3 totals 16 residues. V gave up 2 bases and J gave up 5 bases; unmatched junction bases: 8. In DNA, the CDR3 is TGTGCCAGCAGCTTATACGGGACAGGGGCACCTACTGAAGCTTTCTTT. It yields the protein CASSLYGTGAPTEAFF.

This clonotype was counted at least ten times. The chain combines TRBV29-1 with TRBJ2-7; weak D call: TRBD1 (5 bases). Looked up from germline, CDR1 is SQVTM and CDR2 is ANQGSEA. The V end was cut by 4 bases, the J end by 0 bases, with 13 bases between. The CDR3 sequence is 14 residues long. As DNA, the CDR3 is TGCAGCGTTGTGTCAGTGGGGCCCTCCTACGAGCAGTACTTC. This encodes CSVVSVGPSYEQYF.

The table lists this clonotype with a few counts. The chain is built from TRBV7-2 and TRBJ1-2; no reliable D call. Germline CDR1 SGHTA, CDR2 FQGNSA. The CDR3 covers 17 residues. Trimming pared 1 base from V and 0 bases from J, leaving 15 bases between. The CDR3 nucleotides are TGTGCCAGCAGCTTAGACGGTTTAGGCCGCGCTAACTATGGCTACACCTTC. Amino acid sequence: CASSLDGLGRANYGYTF. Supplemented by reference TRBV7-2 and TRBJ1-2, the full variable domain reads GAGVSQSPSNKVTEKGKDVELRCDPISGHTALYWYRQSLGQGLEFLIYFQGNSAPDKSGLPSDRFSAERTGGSVSTLTIQRTQQEDSAVYLCASSLDGLGRANYGYTFGSGTRLTVV.

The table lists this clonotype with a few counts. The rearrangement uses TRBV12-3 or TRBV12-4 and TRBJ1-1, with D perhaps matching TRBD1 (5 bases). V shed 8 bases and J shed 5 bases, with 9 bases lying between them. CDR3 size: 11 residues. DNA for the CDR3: TGTGCCAGCTGCGGGGGGACTGAAGCTTTCTTT. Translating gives CASCGGTEAFF.

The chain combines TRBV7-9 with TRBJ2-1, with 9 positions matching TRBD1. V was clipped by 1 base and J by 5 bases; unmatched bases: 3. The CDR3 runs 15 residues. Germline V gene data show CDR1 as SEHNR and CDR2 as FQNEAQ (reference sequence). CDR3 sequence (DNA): TGTGCCAGCAGCTTAGGGACAGGGGTTCACAATGAGCAGTTCTTC. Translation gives CASSLGTGVHNEQFF.

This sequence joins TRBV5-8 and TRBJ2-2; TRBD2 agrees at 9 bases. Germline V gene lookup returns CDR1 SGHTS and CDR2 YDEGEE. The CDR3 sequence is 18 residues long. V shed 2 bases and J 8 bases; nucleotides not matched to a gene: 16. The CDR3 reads CASSFLSGSRIGVGELFF. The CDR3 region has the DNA TGTGCCAGCAGCTTTCTTAGCGGGAGCAGAATCGGTGTTGGGGAGCTGTTTTTT. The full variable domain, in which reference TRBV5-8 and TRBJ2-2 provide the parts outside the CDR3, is EAGVTQSPTHLIKTRGQQATLRCSPISGHTSVYWYQQALGLGLQFLLWYDEGEERNRGNFPPRFSGRQFPNYSSELNVNALELEDSALYLCASSFLSGSRIGVGELFFGEGSRLTVL.

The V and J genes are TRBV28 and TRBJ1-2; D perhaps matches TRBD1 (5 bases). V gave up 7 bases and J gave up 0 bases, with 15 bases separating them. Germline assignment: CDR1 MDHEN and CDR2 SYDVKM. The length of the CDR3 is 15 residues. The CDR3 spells CASTPHDRTNYGYTF. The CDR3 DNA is TGTGCCAGCACCCCCCACGACAGAACTAACTATGGCTACACCTTC.

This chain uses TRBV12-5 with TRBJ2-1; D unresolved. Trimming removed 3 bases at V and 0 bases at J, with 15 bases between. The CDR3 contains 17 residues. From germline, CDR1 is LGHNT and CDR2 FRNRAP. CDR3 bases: TGTGCTAGTGGTTTTACACCGGACGGAAGCTCCTACAATGAGCAGTTCTTC. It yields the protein CASGFTPDGSSYNEQFF.